This T cell receptor beta chain came from a study of immune cell composition in non-small cell lung cancer. General study findings and limits: Dominant in vivo tumour-associated clones were not shown to share tumour-reactive sequences. Overall clonality, unlike maximal tumour-associated clone frequency, did not predict TIL reactivity. Clones >0.5% enriched in tumour were rarer in adenocarcinoma (33%) than squamous (about 80%). Lung adenocarcinomas had lower top 10 clone scores and clonality than squamous tumours.

Losses at the gene ends were 5 bases for V and 2 bases for J; bases not matched to a gene: 3. Germline-derived CDR1 and CDR2 are MNHEY and SMNVEV (reference sequence). CDR3 size: 14 residues. Concerning this clone: Its antigen is not identified.

Sequencing used immunoSEQ multiplex PCR; TCRdb keeps in-frame clones, though not all of them. Seen here are 4,000 to 5,000 clones, 70% to 90% observed once, and the top ten hold approximately 8.9%. The chain combines TRBV27 with TRBJ2-7; 10 positions agree with TRBD2. The sequencing sample was made of lung tumor tissue. The source is a human donor with non-small cell lung cancer. The CDR3 DNA is TGTGCCAGCAGTGAAGGGACTAGCGCCTACGAGCAGTACTTC. Residues: CASSEGTSAYEQYF.